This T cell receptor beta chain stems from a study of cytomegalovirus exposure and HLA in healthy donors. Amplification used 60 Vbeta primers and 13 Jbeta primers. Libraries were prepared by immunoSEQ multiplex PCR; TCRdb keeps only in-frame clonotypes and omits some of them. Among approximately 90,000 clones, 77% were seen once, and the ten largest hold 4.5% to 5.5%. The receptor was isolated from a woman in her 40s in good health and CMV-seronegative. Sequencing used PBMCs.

For the CDR3, the DNA is TGTGCCAGCAGCAAGGGACTAACCCGGCAAGAGACCCAGTACTTC. Translated: CASSKGLTRQETQYF. V and J are TRBV7-2 and TRBJ2-5; 7 bases align to TRBD2. The CDR3 runs to 15 residues. V was clipped by 5 bases and J by 2 bases; unmatched bases: 8. Germline V CDR1 and CDR2: SGHTA, FQGNSA.